This T cell receptor beta chain was observed in a study of blood T cell repertoires in COVID-19. As for the study in general: Spain, Italy and the United States supplied samples that represented acute and convalescent COVID-19. T cells, B-cell-depleted T cells, or PBMCs supplied cDNA or gDNA.

Patients of the Seattle cohort, enrolled during active infection, were followed longitudinally. Under the authors' procedure: For nucleated cells, counts were estimated from reference gene primer amplification. Assay used: immunoSEQ multiplex PCR; TCRdb lists only in-frame clones, some missing. That table furnishes V, J and clone size, whereas the DNA furnished D and trimming. The sample has tens of thousands of clones; about 90% are singletons. This CDR3 is built from 17 residues. CDR1 is KGHSH and CDR2 is LQKENI in the germline V gene. Trimming removed 0 bases at V and 4 bases at J, with 13 bases between.

The TCR comes from a woman older than 75 with COVID-19, enrolled during active disease. The chain carries TRBV18 and TRBJ1-6; D remains ambiguous. The sample was peripheral blood. The DNA for the CDR3 is TGTGCCAGCTCACCACCGCAGACTAGCAGTTATAATTCACCCCTCCACTTT. It translates to CASSPPQTSSYNSPLHF.